Below, one TCR beta chain is given with its context. V was clipped by 5 bases and J by 4 bases; unmatched bases: 9. The germline V gene encodes CDR1 LNHDA and CDR2 SQIVND (reference sequence). The CDR3 sequence is 15 residues long. The sample comes from a study of blood T cell repertoires in COVID-19. As for the study in general: The United States, Italy and Spain supplied acute and convalescent COVID-19 samples.

TCRdb's copy holds only in-frame clones and misses some; the assay was immunoSEQ multiplex PCR. The table records 75,000 to 100,000 clones, roughly 88% of them present only once. The chain employs TRBV19 and TRBJ1-2; 8 bases match TRBD1. Sequences were obtained from peripheral blood. This TCR was sampled from a man aged 65 to 85 with acute or convalescent COVID-19. The CDR3 DNA follows: TGTGCCAGTAGTCCAGCCGGACAGGGAGGCTATGGCTACACCTTC. This encodes CASSPAGQGGYGYTF.